Listed below are T cell receptor beta chains from one sample, sequenced in a study of blood T cell repertoires in COVID-19. Libraries were prepared by immunoSEQ multiplex PCR; TCRdb keeps only in-frame clonotypes and omits some of them. Among approximately 500,000 clones listed, 89% were seen once. The specimen sequenced was peripheral blood. The receptors were sampled from a man between 18 and 29 years old with COVID-19, enrolled during active disease. The CDR3 runs from the conserved cysteine through the conserved F or W. The D gene is left open where the match is weak. Expanded clones get a size class; other rows say once, few or many, or leave the size out.

D	V	size	J	CDR3	DNA
TRBD1	TRBV6-5	few	TRBJ1-4	CASRNGGQGREKLFF	TGTGCCAGCAGAAATGGGGGACAGGGGCGAGAAAAACTGTTTTTT
-	TRBV18	once	TRBJ1-1	CASSAGGNTEAFF	TGTGCCAGCTCGGCCGGGGGGAACACTGAAGCTTTCTTT
-	TRBV19	-	TRBJ2-7	CASRLYQGSYEQYF	TGTGCCAGTAGGTTGTACCAGGGATCCTACGAGCAGTACTTC
-	TRBV30	-	TRBJ2-7	CAWSVQGRLYEQYF	TGTGCCTGGAGTGTACAGGGACGCCTCTACGAGCAGTACTTC
-	TRBV10-3	-	TRBJ1-1	CAISESTQGRWAEAFF	TGTGCCATCAGTGAGTCGACTCAGGGGCGATGGGCTGAAGCTTTCTTT
-	TRBV11-2	-	TRBJ2-5	CASSLVLTLPETQYF	TGTGCCAGCAGCTTGGTACTAACGCTCCCGGAGACCCAGTACTTC
TRBD2	TRBV5-1	-	TRBJ2-1	CASSPIAGGGSNEQFF	TGCGCCAGCAGCCCCATAGCGGGAGGGGGGTCCAATGAGCAGTTCTTC
-	TRBV7-9	-	TRBJ1-1	CASSEGVTEAFF	TGTGCCAGCAGCGAGGGGGTCACTGAAGCTTTCTTT
-	TRBV30	once	TRBJ1-1	CAWKRLMNTEAFF	TGTGCCTGGAAACGACTCATGAACACTGAAGCTTTCTTT
-	TRBV9	-	TRBJ2-3	CASSFRDRSSTDTQYF	TGTGCCAGCAGCTTTAGAGACAGGAGCTCCACAGATACGCAGTATTTT
TRBD1	TRBV19	-	TRBJ1-2	CASKQGRNYGYTF	TGTGCCAGTAAACAGGGGCGCAACTATGGCTACACCTTC
TRBD2	TRBV19	-	TRBJ2-5	CASTTSGSETQYF	TGTGCCAGTACAACTAGCGGGAGTGAGACCCAGTACTTC
-	TRBV30	-	TRBJ1-1	CAWSIQVNTEAFF	TGTGCCTGGAGCATTCAGGTGAACACTGAAGCTTTCTTT
-	TRBV2	-	TRBJ1-1	CASSETGQKNTEAFF	TGTGCCAGCAGTGAAACAGGACAGAAGAACACTGAAGCTTTCTTT
-	TRBV11-2	-	TRBJ2-7	CASSFGGAAEQYF	TGTGCCAGCAGCTTTGGGGGGGCCGCCGAGCAGTACTTC